Described below is a single T cell receptor beta chain sequence and its context. In the PCR, 60 Vbeta and 13 Jbeta primers were used. Clones were sequenced by immunoSEQ multiplex PCR, and TCRdb holds only the in-frame ones, with some missing. The sample lists about 140,000 clones; around 82% were seen once. This sample was taken from a study of cytomegalovirus exposure and HLA in healthy donors. This CDR3 is 15 amino acids long. The germline V and J ends were trimmed by 4 bases and 1 base, with 11 bases remaining between them. Looked up from germline, CDR1 is SGHTA and CDR2 is FQGNSA. The sequencing input was PBMCs. The rearrangement uses TRBV7-2 and TRBJ2-1; maybe TRBD1 (6 bases). This TCR derives from a female donor in good health and CMV-seronegative. The CDR3 sequence: CASSSPGQSYNEQFF. In DNA form, the CDR3 reads TGTGCCAGCAGCTCTCCGGGACAATCCTACAATGAGCAGTTCTTC. Drawing the rest from reference TRBV7-2 and TRBJ2-1, the complete variable domain is GAGVSQSPSNKVTEKGKDVELRCDPISGHTALYWYRQSLGQGLEFLIYFQGNSAPDKSGLPSDRFSAERTGGSVSTLTIQRTQQEDSAVYLCASSSPGQSYNEQFFGPGTRLTVL.